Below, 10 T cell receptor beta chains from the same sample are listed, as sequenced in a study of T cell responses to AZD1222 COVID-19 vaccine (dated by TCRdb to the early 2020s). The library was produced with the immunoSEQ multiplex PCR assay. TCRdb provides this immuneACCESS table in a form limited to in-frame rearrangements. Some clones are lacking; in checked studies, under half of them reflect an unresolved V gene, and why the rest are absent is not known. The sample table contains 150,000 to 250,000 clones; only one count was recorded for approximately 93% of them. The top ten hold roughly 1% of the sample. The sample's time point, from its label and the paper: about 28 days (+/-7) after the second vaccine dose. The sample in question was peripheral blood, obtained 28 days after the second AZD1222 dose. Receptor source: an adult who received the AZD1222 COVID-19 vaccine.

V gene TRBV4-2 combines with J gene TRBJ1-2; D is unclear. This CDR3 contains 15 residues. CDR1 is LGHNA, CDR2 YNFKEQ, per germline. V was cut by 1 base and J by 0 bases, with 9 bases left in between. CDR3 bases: TGTGCCAGCAGCCAAGTTAGTGATCCTAACTATGGCTACACCTTC. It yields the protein CASSQVSDPNYGYTF.

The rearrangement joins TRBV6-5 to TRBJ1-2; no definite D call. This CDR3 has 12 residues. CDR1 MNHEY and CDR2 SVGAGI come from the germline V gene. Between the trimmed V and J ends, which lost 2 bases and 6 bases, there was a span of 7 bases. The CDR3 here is CASSYGGNGYTF. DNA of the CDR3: TGTGCCAGCAGTTACGGAGGAAATGGCTACACCTTC.

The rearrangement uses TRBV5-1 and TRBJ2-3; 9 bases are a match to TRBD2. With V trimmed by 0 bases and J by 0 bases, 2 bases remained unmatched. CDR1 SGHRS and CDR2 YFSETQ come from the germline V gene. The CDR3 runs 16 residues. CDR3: CASSLGLAGSTDTQYF. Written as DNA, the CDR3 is TGCGCCAGCAGCTTGGGGCTAGCGGGGAGCACAGATACGCAGTATTTT.

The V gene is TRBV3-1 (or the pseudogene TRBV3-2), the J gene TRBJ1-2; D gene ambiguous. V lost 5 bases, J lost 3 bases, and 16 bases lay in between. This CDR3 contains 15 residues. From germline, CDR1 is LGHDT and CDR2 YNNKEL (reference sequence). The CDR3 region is CASSSYLDRYYGYTF. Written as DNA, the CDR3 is TGTGCCAGCAGCTCTTACTTAGACCGGTACTATGGCTACACCTTC.

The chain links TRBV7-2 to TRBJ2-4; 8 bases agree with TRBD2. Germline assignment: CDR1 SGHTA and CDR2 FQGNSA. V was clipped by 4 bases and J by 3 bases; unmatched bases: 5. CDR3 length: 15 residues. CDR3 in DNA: TGTGCCAGCAGCTACCGGGGGGGCGACAAAAACATTCAGTACTTC. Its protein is CASSYRGGDKNIQYF.

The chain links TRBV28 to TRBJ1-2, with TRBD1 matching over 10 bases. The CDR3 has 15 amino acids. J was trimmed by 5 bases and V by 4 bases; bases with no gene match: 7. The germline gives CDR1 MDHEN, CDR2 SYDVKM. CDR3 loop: CASSSDRGNPYGYTF. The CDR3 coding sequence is TGTGCCAGCAGTTCGGACAGGGGGAACCCTTATGGCTACACCTTC.

CDR3 nucleotides: TGTGCCAGCAGTGAAGTACGGAATGAAAAACTGTTTTTT. Protein: CASSEVRNEKLFF. The J gene is TRBJ1-4, the V gene TRBV6-1; D unresolved. Germline CDR1 and CDR2: MNHNS and SASEGT. V lost 1 base to trimming and J lost 5 bases, with 5 bases between them. The length of the CDR3 is 13 residues.

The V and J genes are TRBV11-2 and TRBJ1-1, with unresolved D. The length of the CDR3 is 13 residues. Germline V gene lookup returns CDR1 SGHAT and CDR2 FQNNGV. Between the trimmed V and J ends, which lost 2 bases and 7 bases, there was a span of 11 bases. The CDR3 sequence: CASSLRRSLEAFF. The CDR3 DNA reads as TGTGCCAGCAGCTTACGGCGCTCCCTTGAAGCTTTCTTT.

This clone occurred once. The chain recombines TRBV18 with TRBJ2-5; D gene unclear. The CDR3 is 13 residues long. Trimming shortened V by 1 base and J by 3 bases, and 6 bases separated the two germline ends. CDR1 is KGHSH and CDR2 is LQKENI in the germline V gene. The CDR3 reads CASSPRIEETQYF. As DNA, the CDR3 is TGTGCCAGCTCACCACGAATAGAAGAGACCCAGTACTTC.

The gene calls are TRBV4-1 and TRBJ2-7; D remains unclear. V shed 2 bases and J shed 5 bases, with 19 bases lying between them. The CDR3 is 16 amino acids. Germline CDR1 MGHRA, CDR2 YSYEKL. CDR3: CASSQNGRVGIDEQYF. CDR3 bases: TGCGCCAGCAGCCAAAACGGAAGGGTCGGAATAGACGAGCAGTACTTC.